This entry describes one TCR beta chain. What antigen it recognizes has not been identified. The sample holds no much larger clone one base away, and base qualities are not on file. This specimen belongs to a study of T cell changes during pregnancy in multiple sclerosis (dated by TCRdb to 2018 to 2020). About the investigation overall: The study examined how the T cell repertoire changed over the course of pregnancy in women with multiple sclerosis.

The CDR3 runs 15 residues from the cysteine to the phenylalanine. The retained sequence is limited to the CDR3, 45 bases, with the frame set at the first base. V loses 2 bases, J loses 5 bases, and the germline ends lie 12 bases apart. The germline V gene supplies CDR1 MDHEN and CDR2 SYDVKM. Libraries came from the immunoSEQ multiplex PCR assay. What TCRdb holds here is the immuneACCESS table cut down to in-frame rearrangements. Part of the clones is not present; checked against another copy, under half of the missing clones reflect an unresolved V gene, and the others are unexplained. The table for this sample lists approximately 99,000 clones; 93% of them were counted only once. The ten largest clones represent more than 0.75% of the sample.

This receptor was obtained from a female donor with multiple sclerosis, enrolled in a pregnancy study. Recombination connected TRBV28 to TRBJ2-2; possibly the D gene is TRBD2, per 6 matching bases. Sequencing was performed on peripheral blood, taken after pregnancy. The CDR3 reads as follows: CASSLGGAGTGELFF. The DNA sequence is TGTGCCAGCAGTTTAGGAGGGGCTGGGACCGGGGAGCTGTTTTTT.